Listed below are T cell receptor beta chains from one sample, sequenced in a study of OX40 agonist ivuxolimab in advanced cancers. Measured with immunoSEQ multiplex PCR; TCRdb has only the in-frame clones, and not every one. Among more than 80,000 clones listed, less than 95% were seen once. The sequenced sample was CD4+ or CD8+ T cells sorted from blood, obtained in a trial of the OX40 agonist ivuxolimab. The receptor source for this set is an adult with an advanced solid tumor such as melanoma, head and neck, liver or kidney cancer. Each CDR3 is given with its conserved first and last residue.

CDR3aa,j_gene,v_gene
CASSPPGGLNTGELFF,TRBJ2-2,TRBV7-8
CASSLIGGGSYNEQFF,TRBJ2-1,TRBV27
CASSPPAGGSSTDTQYF,TRBJ2-3,TRBV18
CSGDNNEKLFF,TRBJ1-4,TRBV20-1
CASSYPPTDTQYF,TRBJ2-3,TRBV6-6
CASRSPSSYNSPLHF,TRBJ1-6,TRBV25-1
CAISSGTGVYEQYF,TRBJ2-7,TRBV10-3
CASSLWGEVTGNTIYF,TRBJ1-3,TRBV7-2
CASSKGGYGYTF,TRBJ1-2,TRBV7-6
CASSPGTYEQYF,TRBJ2-7,TRBV28
CASTAEVLRTEAFF,TRBJ1-1,TRBV6-6
CASSLWAGYQPQHF,TRBJ1-5,TRBV5-8
CASSFVPKNIQYF,TRBJ2-4,TRBV7-2
CASSQDPRQGSEAFF,TRBJ1-1,TRBV4-1
CASSRGFNYGYTF,TRBJ1-2,TRBV6-4
CASSPGTGADNYGYTF,TRBJ1-2,TRBV6-4
CASRGQGIYGYTF,TRBJ1-2,TRBV2
CASSLVGGQNQPQHF,TRBJ1-5,TRBV5-6
CASSIDSGTRTYEQYF,TRBJ2-7,TRBV19
CASSSRTGSKETQYF,TRBJ2-5,TRBV7-3
CASSVAGGALETQYF,TRBJ2-5,TRBV9
CASRGQGNDSPLHF,TRBJ1-6,TRBV6-5
CASSSRPGPPYNEQFF,TRBJ2-1,TRBV7-4
CASSSQGNTIYF,TRBJ1-3,TRBV28
CATRQGGSYEQYF,TRBJ2-7,TRBV2
CAWRTGPIFNYGYTF,TRBJ1-2,TRBV30
CASSLGGTEGDTQYF,TRBJ2-3,TRBV7-3
CASSSPGTGGTFLQETQYF,TRBJ2-5,TRBV7-9
CASSLGMRNTGELFF,TRBJ2-2,TRBV7-6
CASSLGTHQFF,TRBJ2-1,TRBV11-2
CASSRDTGGSEAFF,TRBJ1-1,TRBV5-8
CANSPSRVYNSPLHF,TRBJ1-6,TRBV18